This T cell receptor beta chain emerged from a study of blood T cell repertoires in COVID-19. For the study at large: T cells, B-cell-depleted T cells, or PBMCs provided the cDNA or gDNA that served as material.

Profiling relied on immunoSEQ multiplex PCR, and the TCRdb table lists in-frame clones only, not all of them. The repertoire holds around 210,000 clones, with about 80% as singletons. Trimming cost V 2 bases and J 7 bases; bases outside gene matches: 4. CDR1 is SGHAT, CDR2 FQNNGV, per germline. The CDR3 consists of 15 residues. Seattle's cohort entered during active infection and was followed longitudinally. The V call is TRBV11-2, the J call TRBJ1-6, with 8 bases fitting TRBD1. The sequence came from a woman older than 75 with COVID-19, enrolled during active disease. The sample comprised peripheral blood. Written as DNA, the CDR3 is TGTGCCAGCAGCTTAACGACAGGGGACAATTCACCCCTCCACTTT. Translation: CASSLTTGDNSPLHF.